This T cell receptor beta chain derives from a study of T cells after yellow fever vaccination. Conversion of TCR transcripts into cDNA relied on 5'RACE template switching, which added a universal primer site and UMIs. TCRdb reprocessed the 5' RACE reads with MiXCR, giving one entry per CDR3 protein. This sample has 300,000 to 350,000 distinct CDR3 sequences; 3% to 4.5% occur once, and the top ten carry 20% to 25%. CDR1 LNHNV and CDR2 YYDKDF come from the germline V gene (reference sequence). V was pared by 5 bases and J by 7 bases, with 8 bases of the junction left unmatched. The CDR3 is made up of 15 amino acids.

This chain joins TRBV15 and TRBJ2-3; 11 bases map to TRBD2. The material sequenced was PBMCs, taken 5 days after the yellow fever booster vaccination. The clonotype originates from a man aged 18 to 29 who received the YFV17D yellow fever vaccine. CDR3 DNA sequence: TGTGCCACCAGCGAGGGGACTAGCGGTGCTTATACGCAGTATTTT. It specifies CATSEGTSGAYTQYF. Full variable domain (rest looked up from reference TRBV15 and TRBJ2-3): DAMVIQNPRYQVTQFGKPVTLSCSQTLNHNVMYWYQQKSSQAPKLLFHYYDKDFNNEADTPDNFQSRRPNTSFCFLDIRSPGLGDTAMYLCATSEGTSGAYTQYFGPGTRLTVL.